This entry lists 18 T cell receptor beta chains sequenced from one sample in a study of cytomegalovirus exposure and HLA in healthy donors. The PCR contained 60 Vbeta and 13 Jbeta primers. Assay: immunoSEQ multiplex PCR; the TCRdb copy retains only in-frame clones and omits some. The sample holds roughly 290,000 clones, about four fifths seen once. The material sequenced was PBMCs. Source of these receptors: a girl aged 2 to 10 in good health and CMV-seronegative.

The J gene is TRBJ2-1, the V gene TRBV14, with 11 bases that match TRBD2. V shed 3 bases, J shed 5 bases, and the junction held 3 bases outside the gene matches. CDR3 length: 15 residues. Germline V gene sequence: CDR1 SGHDN, CDR2 FVKESK. In DNA, the CDR3 is TGTGCCAGCAGCCATGGGACTAGCGGACACAATGAGCAGTTCTTC. It is translated as CASSHGTSGHNEQFF.

This sequence joins TRBV7-9 and TRBJ1-5; 7 positions agree with TRBD1. This CDR3 contains 15 residues. The trim removed 5 bases at V and 6 bases at J, leaving 10 bases unmatched. In germline, CDR1 is SEHNR, CDR2 FQNEAQ (reference sequence). CDR3: CASSQTGAPAQPQHF. The CDR3 bases are TGTGCCAGCAGCCAAACAGGGGCCCCTGCTCAGCCCCAGCATTTT.

This sequence joins TRBV27 and TRBJ2-1; D may be TRBD1 (7 bases). The CDR3 contains 14 residues. Germline V gene lookup returns CDR1 MNHEY and CDR2 SMNVEV (reference sequence). The V end lost 3 bases, the J end lost 6 bases, and 12 bases lay between the germline ends. The CDR3 loop reads CASSLRQGGNEQFF. The CDR3 DNA is TGTGCCAGCAGTTTGAGACAGGGAGGCAATGAGCAGTTCTTC.

The chain joins TRBV28 to TRBJ1-6; 7 bases are shared with TRBD1. This CDR3 has 13 residues. Unmatched junction bases numbered 2, after V lost 4 bases and J lost 8 bases. Germline V gene data show CDR1 as MDHEN and CDR2 as SYDVKM. Written as DNA, the CDR3 is TGTGCCAGCAGTTCGGGACAGCATTCACCCCTCCACTTT. Translated: CASSSGQHSPLHF. The variable domain in full, with the rest retrieved from reference TRBV28 and TRBJ1-6, is DVKVTQSSRYLVKRTGEKVFLECVQDMDHENMFWYRQDPGLGLRLIYFSYDVKMKEKGDIPEGYSVSREKKERFSLILESASTNQTSMYLCASSSGQHSPLHFGNGTRLTVT.

This rearrangement joins TRBV28 to TRBJ1-2; D gene uncertain. V dropped 3 bases and J dropped 6 bases, with 11 bases sitting between them. CDR1 is MDHEN, CDR2 SYDVKM, per germline. This CDR3 spans 13 amino acids. CDR3 protein: CASSFSNNHGYTF. DNA for the CDR3: TGTGCCAGCAGTTTTTCAAACAATCATGGCTACACCTTC.

V usage is TRBV5-4 and J usage is TRBJ1-2; 7 nucleotides agree with TRBD1. CDR1 is SGHNT and CDR2 is YYREEE in the germline V gene (reference sequence). The V segment lost 5 bases and the J segment 5 bases; nucleotides outside the gene matches: 9. The CDR3 covers 14 residues. The DNA of the CDR3 is TGTGCCAGCAGATCGCTGGGACAGAAATATGGCTACACCTTC. This translates into CASRSLGQKYGYTF.

The rearrangement joins TRBV19 to TRBJ1-2; possible D gene TRBD1, 5 bases. From germline, CDR1 is LNHDA and CDR2 SQIVND (reference sequence). This CDR3 region has 16 residues. Deletions cut 10 bases from V and 8 bases from J, with 29 bases between. CDR3 in amino acids: CATRPPGQEGWCGYTF. The CDR3 DNA reads TGTGCCACCCGGCCCCCCGGCCAGGAGGGGTGGTGCGGCTACACCTTC.

The V and J genes are TRBV15 and TRBJ2-1, with a possible D match to TRBD2 (6 bases). The CDR3 runs to 16 residues. CDR1 LNHNV and CDR2 YYDKDF come from the germline V gene (reference sequence). The germline V and J ends were trimmed by 1 base and 7 bases, with 17 bases remaining between them. CDR3 protein: CATSRAGTGEWNEQFF. CDR3 coding DNA: TGTGCCACCAGCAGAGCGGGGACGGGAGAATGGAATGAGCAGTTCTTC.

The chain employs TRBV7-9 and TRBJ2-7; 11 bases agree with TRBD1. Germline assignment: CDR1 SEHNR and CDR2 FQNEAQ (reference sequence). V was clipped by 3 bases and J by 4 bases; unmatched bases: 2. The CDR3 is made up of 14 amino acids. CDR3 sequence (DNA): TGTGCCAGCAGCTTTGGGACAGGGGGATACGAGCAGTACTTC. Protein product: CASSFGTGGYEQYF.

This rearrangement joins TRBV25-1 to TRBJ1-2; 8 bases line up with TRBD1. The CDR3 contains 16 residues. Germline assignment: CDR1 MGHDK and CDR2 SYGVNS. V lost 3 bases, J lost 2 bases, and 8 bases stayed unmatched. The chain's CDR3 is CASSEGEGTGNYGYTF. Here the CDR3 DNA reads TGTGCCAGCAGTGAGGGTGAGGGGACAGGAAACTATGGCTACACCTTC.

The V call is TRBV9, the J call TRBJ2-2; 12 bases line up with TRBD1. The ends lost 6 bases at V and 6 bases at J; junction bases unmatched: 6. This CDR3 is 15 amino acids long. Germline values: CDR1 SGDLS, CDR2 YYNGEE. CDR3 in amino acids: CASTWDRGQSGELFF. The CDR3 bases are TGTGCCAGCACCTGGGACAGGGGGCAGTCCGGGGAGCTGTTTTTT.

This sequence joins TRBV6-5 and TRBJ1-2, with D perhaps TRBD1 (6 bases). V gave up 5 bases and J gave up 8 bases, with 18 bases separating them. CDR1 MNHEY and CDR2 SVGAGI come from the germline V gene. CDR3 length equals 14 residues. CDR3 DNA: TGTGCCAGCAGTCCAACCCAGGGGATAGAGGGCTACACCTTC. The encoded protein is CASSPTQGIEGYTF.

This clone was picked up a small number of times. The genes are TRBV9 and TRBJ2-5; maybe TRBD2 (6 bases). Per the germline V gene, CDR1 is SGDLS and CDR2 is YYNGEE. Trimming cost V 0 bases and J 4 bases, with 13 bases left between them. The CDR3 totals 15 residues. In DNA form, the CDR3 reads TGTGCCAGCAGCGTAGGGCTAGCGAGAGCAGAGACCCAGTACTTC. Translated, it gives CASSVGLARAETQYF.

The chain carries TRBV5-1 and TRBJ1-5; the D is unclear. Trimming pared 0 bases from V and 2 bases from J, leaving 6 bases between. This CDR3 is 14 amino acids long. The germline V gene has CDR1 SGHRS and CDR2 YFSETQ. The CDR3 coding sequence is TGCGCCAGCAGCTTGGCCGGGGGCAATCAGCCCCAGCATTTT. This codes for CASSLAGGNQPQHF.

The genes are TRBV25-1 and TRBJ1-1; TRBD1 matches 7 bases. This CDR3 has 14 amino acids. Germline CDR1 is MGHDK and CDR2 is SYGVNS. The junction had 3 bases not matched to a gene; V was cut back by 1 base and J by 4 bases. The CDR3, as DNA: TGTGCCAGCAGTGAATTAAACAGGGGCACTGAAGCTTTCTTT. Protein product: CASSELNRGTEAFF.

The chain carries TRBV19 and TRBJ2-7; 7 positions agree with TRBD1. Germline CDR1 and CDR2: LNHDA and SQIVND (reference sequence). This CDR3 contains 13 residues. V was clipped by 6 bases and J by 7 bases; unmatched bases: 9. CDR3 protein: CASSLRGYGEQYF. The CDR3 DNA reads TGTGCCAGTAGCCTCAGGGGGTACGGTGAGCAGTACTTC.

The chain has TRBV6-5 and TRBJ1-6, with TRBD1 matching over 8 bases. Germline V gene sequence: CDR1 MNHEY, CDR2 SVGAGI. This CDR3 spans 14 amino acids. V shed 6 bases and J 9 bases; nucleotides not matched to a gene: 7. CDR3 sequence (DNA): TGTGCCAGCAGGCCCGGGACAGGACGTTCACCCCTCCACTTT. This translates into CASRPGTGRSPLHF.

This chain joins TRBV5-1 and TRBJ1-1, with D possibly matching TRBD1 (5 bases). V shed 0 bases and J shed 12 bases, with 21 bases lying between them. The CDR3 contains 15 residues. CDR1 SGHRS and CDR2 YFSETQ come from the germline V gene. Here the CDR3 reads CASSLEGAPIRGTFF. The CDR3 DNA reads TGCGCCAGCAGCTTGGAAGGGGCCCCCATTAGGGGAACTTTCTTT.